This paragraph covers one TCR beta chain sequence. Its specificity is unknown. The PCR ran on 60 Vbeta and 13 Jbeta primers. Per the authors' pipeline: In a later analysis, some 10 million of some 80 million unique beta chains occurred in at least two donors. Sequencing used immunoSEQ multiplex PCR; TCRdb keeps in-frame clones, though not all of them. The V and J calls and clone size are taken from that table; D and trimming were inferred from the DNA. The profile shows about 110,000 clones, approximately 80% of them singletons. The data originate from a study of cytomegalovirus exposure and HLA in healthy donors. Study results and caveats: Within an earlier analysis, most TCR beta V segments proved productive either about 87% or about 30% of the time. Investigators reported 164 TCR beta chains as tied to cytomegalovirus.

Germline V gene data show CDR1 as KGHSH and CDR2 as LQKENI. Trimming at V came to 3 bases and at J to 2 bases, leaving 4 bases not matched to a gene. The CDR3 is 15 amino acids. Sequencing was performed on PBMCs. The chain links TRBV18 to TRBJ2-7; the match to TRBD1 covers 10 bases. This receptor was taken from a man between 25 and 39 years old in good health and CMV-seronegative. The chain's CDR3 is CASSPGQGGTYEQYF. For the CDR3, the DNA is TGTGCCAGCTCACCCGGACAGGGGGGGACCTACGAGCAGTACTTC.